The entry below describes one TCR beta chain. Its matching antigen is unknown. This specimen belongs to a study of cytomegalovirus exposure and HLA in healthy donors. The study's findings and limits: There were some V segments, including TRBV6-2 and TRBV6-3, excluded as indistinguishable.

V was pared by 6 bases and J by 3 bases, with 12 bases between. This CDR3 has 14 residues. CDR1 and CDR2 (germline): SGHRS, YFSETQ. This PCR relied on a set of 60 Vbeta primers and 13 Jbeta primers. Sequencing was performed with immunoSEQ multiplex PCR; in TCRdb, only in-frame clones are kept and a portion is missing. This sample has some 150,000 clones, with 60% to 80% found just once. This chain uses TRBV5-1 with TRBJ1-4, with D perhaps TRBD1 (6 bases). Specimen: PBMCs. The clonotype originates from a man in his 60s in good health and CMV-seronegative. The CDR3 protein is CASNAGVANEKLFF. The CDR3 bases are TGCGCCAGCAACGCAGGGGTAGCTAATGAAAAACTGTTTTTT.